The 30 T cell receptor beta chains below all came from one sample that was sequenced in a study of molecular identifiers for immune sequencing clone quantification listed by TCRdb under 2018. The library was built by means of PCR. Instrument on record: NextSeq 500. TCRdb reanalyzed the raw reads on its own, using fastp at Q25 for trimming and MiXCR for clone calling, and kept in-frame beta chains. All rows with the same CDR3 protein become a single entry with the most common DNA and genes. This sample lists approximately 100,000 distinct CDR3 sequences; under 40% were detected once. Together, the top ten hold around 3.8% of the sample. Sequenced input: naive CD8+ T cells from blood, with Jurkat cell RNA spiked in. What this sample's cell subset or site label stands for: FACS-sorted CD8+CD4-CCR7+CD45RA+ naive T cells. The receptor set was obtained from a human donor in good health. Some libraries in this study had Jurkat cell RNA spiked in.

In this sample, this clonotype turned up a few times. The chain recombines TRBV6-5 with TRBJ2-1; 13 bases are shared with TRBD2. This CDR3 is built from 14 residues. Germline V CDR1 and CDR2: MNHEY, SVGAGI. The junction had 6 bases not matched to a gene; V was cut back by 7 bases and J by 9 bases. The CDR3 spells CASTGLAGVGEQFF. In nucleotides, the CDR3 is TGTGCCAGCACCGGACTAGCGGGAGTGGGTGAGCAGTTCTTC.

The rearrangement uses TRBV11-3 and TRBJ2-3; D is uncertain. The V gene's germline CDR1 is SGHNT and CDR2 YENEEA. V was cut by 8 bases and J by 0 bases, with 9 bases left in between. The CDR3 has 13 residues. In DNA form, the CDR3 reads TGTGCCAGCTCCGACGGAAGCACAGATACGCAGTATTTT. It yields the protein CASSDGSTDTQYF.

The genes are TRBV5-5 and TRBJ2-7; 9 bases map to TRBD2. The CDR3 consists of 14 residues. Germline V gene sequence: CDR1 SGHKS, CDR2 YYEKEE (reference sequence). V shed 4 bases, J shed 2 bases, and the junction held 4 bases outside the gene matches. For the CDR3, the DNA is TGTGCCAGCAGCGAGACTAGCGGAGCCTACGAGCAGTACTTC. The encoded protein is CASSETSGAYEQYF.

For this clonotype: A read error is possible here, since a much larger clone lies one base away. This chain links TRBV7-8 with TRBJ2-7; either TRBD1 or TRBD2 may fit D (5 bases each). This CDR3 is 15 amino acids long. Germline V gene data show CDR1 as SGHVS and CDR2 as FQNEAQ. The CDR3 bases are TGTGCCAGCAGCCTCTGGGACCCTAAGATCTACGTGCAGTACTTC. This codes for CASSLWDPKIYVQYF.

The chain combines TRBV6-2 or TRBV6-3 with TRBJ2-5; possibly TRBD1 or TRBD2 for D (5 bases each). CDR1 is MNHEY and CDR2 is SVGEGT in the germline V gene. V was cut by 8 bases and J by 7 bases, with 11 bases left in between. This CDR3 spans 11 amino acids. In DNA form, the CDR3 reads TGTGCCAGCTCTTCGGGGCGGACCCAGTACTTC. Protein product: CASSSGRTQYF.

The chain joins TRBV6-6 to TRBJ2-7, with D perhaps matching TRBD1 (6 bases). Trimming took off 5 bases at V and 7 bases at J, with 18 bases between the two ends. The CDR3 runs to 14 residues. The germline gives CDR1 MNHNY, CDR2 SVGAGI (reference sequence). This CDR3 reads CASSDTGFLWEQYF. The CDR3 region has the DNA TGTGCCAGCAGTGACACAGGGTTCTTATGGGAGCAGTACTTC.

This clonotype has only a few counts. V and J are TRBV5-1 and TRBJ2-7; no definite D call. The germline V gene has CDR1 SGHRS and CDR2 YFSETQ. This CDR3 is built from 16 residues. V was trimmed by 4 bases and J by 2 bases, leaving 19 bases between them. The CDR3 protein is CASSVNKESNTYEQYF. CDR3 bases: TGCGCCAGCAGCGTAAACAAGGAGAGTAATACCTACGAGCAGTACTTC.

The CDR3 region has the DNA TGTGCCAGCAGTCCGACTAGCGTCAGTGCGGATACGCAGTATTTT. As protein: CASSPTSVSADTQYF. The V gene is TRBV4-2, the J gene TRBJ2-3; 8 nucleotides match TRBD2. Trimming removed 6 bases from V and 6 bases from J; junction bases left unmatched: 11. This CDR3 comprises 15 residues. CDR1 LGHNA and CDR2 YNFKEQ come from the germline V gene.

The V and J genes are TRBV28 and TRBJ2-1, with a possible D match to TRBD1 (6 bases). Germline loops: CDR1 MDHEN, CDR2 SYDVKM. The CDR3 covers 15 residues. V was trimmed by 5 bases and J by 9 bases, leaving 20 bases between them. CDR3 nucleotides: TGTGCCAGCAGTCAGAACCCAAACAGGGTTGGTGAGCAGTTCTTC. As protein: CASSQNPNRVGEQFF.

This clonotype was observed a few times. This rearrangement joins TRBV28 to TRBJ2-7; D assignment may be TRBD1 or TRBD2 (6 bases each). The CDR3 runs to 12 residues. Germline assignment: CDR1 MDHEN and CDR2 SYDVKM. The V end was cut by 5 bases, the J end by 5 bases, with 10 bases between. The CDR3 protein is CASSPGGHEQYF. The CDR3, as DNA: TGTGCCAGCAGTCCCGGGGGCCACGAGCAGTACTTC.

In the case of this clonotype: One end of the junction fails to match germline, which may point to a read error. This chain joins TRBV10-2 and TRBJ2-2; 12 bases match TRBD2. The germline V gene has CDR1 WSHSY and CDR2 SAAADI. The CDR3 length is 16 residues. As DNA, the CDR3 is TGCGCCAGCAGCCAACTAGCGGGAGGAAACACCGGGGAGCTGTTATTT. This sequence encodes CASSQLAGGNTGELLF.

A remark on this clonotype: This is likely a read error, given that the CDR3 carries no conserved phenylalanine or tryptophan at its end. The V call is TRBV4-2, the J call TRBJ1-4; no clear D gene. Trimming removed 0 bases from V and 8 bases from J, with 13 bases in between. The CDR3 spans 15 residues. CDR1 LGHNA and CDR2 YNFKEQ come from the germline V gene. The chain's CDR3 is CASSQELGWPEKLFL. The CDR3 nucleotides read TGTGCCAGCAGCCAAGAATTGGGTTGGCCAGAAAAACTGTTTTTA.

This clonotype was counted many times. The rearrangement uses TRBV28 and TRBJ2-3; the match to TRBD2 covers 8 bases. Germline V lookup: CDR1 MDHEN, CDR2 SYDVKM. CDR3 size: 16 residues. The J segment lost 5 bases and the V segment lost 5 bases, leaving 12 bases of the junction unmatched. The CDR3 sequence: CASSIRLATSGDTQYF. CDR3 DNA: TGTGCCAGCAGTATACGACTAGCGACGAGCGGAGATACGCAGTATTTT.

For this clonotype: The conserved final phenylalanine or tryptophan is absent from the CDR3, which likely points to a read error. The chain joins TRBV12-3 or TRBV12-4 to TRBJ1-2; perhaps TRBD1 as D (5 bases). The CDR3 runs to 12 residues. Deletions cut 6 bases from V and 4 bases from J, with 9 bases between. This CDR3 reads CASRRQIYGYTI. The CDR3 nucleotides read TGTGCCAGCAGGCGACAGATCTATGGCTACACCATC.

As concerns this clonotype: Germline is not matched at one junction end, which may reflect a read error. The genes are TRBV6-2 or TRBV6-3 and TRBJ2-3; tentatively, D is TRBD1 (5 bases). The germline V gene encodes CDR1 MNHEY and CDR2 SVGEGT. The CDR3 spans 13 residues. This CDR3 is CASVDTGTDAQYF. The CDR3 DNA sequence: TGTGCCAGCGTTGACACAGGCACAGATGCGCAGTATTTT.

Points on this clonotype: The conserved closing phenylalanine or tryptophan is absent in this CDR3, likely reflecting a read error. The chain employs TRBV5-3 and TRBJ1-1; D is unresolved. TRBV5-3 is an ORF, with its function uncertain. With 8 bases removed from V and 1 base from J, the gap between germline ends came to 15 bases. This CDR3 has 14 amino acids. The CDR3 DNA is TGTGCCAGCACCAATGACGGAAGGAACACTGAAGCTTTCTAT. Its translation: CASTNDGRNTEAFY.

This clonotype was recorded at least ten times. The chain joins TRBV28 to TRBJ2-1; no reliable D call. This CDR3 contains 12 residues. V was pared by 5 bases and J by 8 bases, with 10 bases between. Germline lookup yields CDR1 MDHEN and CDR2 SYDVKM. DNA of the CDR3: TGTGCCAGCAGTCCTCGGACGGATGAGCAGTTCTTC. Amino acids: CASSPRTDEQFF.

As regards this clonotype: A read error may be the cause here, since a much bigger clone is one base away. This rearrangement joins TRBV6-5 to TRBJ2-3; TRBD2 matches 9 bases. Germline CDR1 and CDR2: MNHEY and SVGAGI. The CDR3 has 17 amino acids. The trim removed 0 bases at V and 9 bases at J, leaving 13 bases unmatched. The CDR3 DNA reads TGTGCCAGCAGTTACTCGGTCCTAGCGGGGACTACTGAAACGCAGTATTTT. Translation: CASSYSVLAGTTETQYF.

This chain connects TRBV21-1 to TRBJ2-5. TRBV21-1 is termed a pseudogene. The CDR3 extends over 14 amino acids. The CDR3 region is CASSKGDTQETQYF. In DNA, the CDR3 is TGTGCCAGCAGCAAAGGAGACACACAAGAGACCCAGTACTTC.

The chain links TRBV9 to TRBJ2-1, with D hard to call. The CDR3 runs 14 residues. Germline-derived CDR1 and CDR2 are SGDLS and YYNGEE. Trimming removed 2 bases at V and 9 bases at J, with 15 bases between. CDR3 nucleotides: TGTGCCAGCAGCGTCCCCGGGCCGGGTATTGAGCAGTTCTTC. This codes for CASSVPGPGIEQFF.

V gene TRBV6-1 combines with J gene TRBJ1-4, with D maybe TRBD1 (6 bases). Between the trimmed V and J ends, which lost 0 bases and 10 bases, there was a span of 15 bases. The CDR3 contains 15 residues. The V gene's germline CDR1 is MNHNS and CDR2 SASEGT. CDR3 in DNA: TGTGCCAGCAGTGAAGCGCCCCAGGGGTGGGGAAAACTGTTTTTT. It yields the protein CASSEAPQGWGKLFF.

This clonotype came up many times. The genes are TRBV25-1 and TRBJ2-7, with 13 bases aligning to TRBD2. V was clipped by 1 base and J by 6 bases; unmatched bases: 3. The germline V gene has CDR1 MGHDK and CDR2 SYGVNS. The CDR3 is 15 amino acids. This CDR3 is CASSEWTSGSIEQYF. The CDR3 DNA is TGTGCCAGCAGTGAATGGACTAGCGGGAGTATCGAGCAGTACTTC.

The chain couples TRBV28 to TRBJ2-2; D unclear. The CDR3 runs to 14 residues. Germline-derived CDR1 and CDR2 are MDHEN and SYDVKM. Trimming took off 5 bases at V and 8 bases at J, with 15 bases between the two ends. Here the CDR3 DNA reads TGTGCCAGCAGTATCTCCAAGGCCACTGGGGAGCTGTTTTTT. This sequence encodes CASSISKATGELFF.

This clonotype was seen only a few times. The chain has TRBV23-1 and TRBJ2-7, with 7 bases aligning to TRBD1. TRBV23-1 qualifies as an ORF whose function is uncertain. J lost 6 bases, V lost 11 bases, and 7 bases had no gene match. The CDR3 loop spans 11 amino acids. The CDR3 DNA sequence: TGCGCCTCAAATCACAGGGGCGAGCAGTACTTC. Translating gives CASNHRGEQYF.

Remarks on this clonotype: At one of its ends the junction is not consistent with the germline gene, which may arise from a read error. The CDR3 region has the DNA TGTGCTAGCAGTTACTCGAGCTCCAATCAGCCCCAGCATTTT. Translated: CASSYSSSNQPQHF. The V call is TRBV6-5, the J call TRBJ1-5; D ambiguous. The germline gives CDR1 MNHEY, CDR2 SVGAGI. The CDR3 totals 14 residues.

Only a few counts were recorded for this clonotype. A much larger clone sits a single nucleotide away, making a read error possible. V is TRBV28 and J is TRBJ1-1; 7 bases agree with TRBD1. Looked up from germline, CDR1 is MDHEN and CDR2 is SYDVKM. The CDR3 extends over 12 amino acids. CDR3 nucleotide sequence: TGTGCCAGCATTGGCAGGGGGACTGAAGCTATCTTT. This sequence encodes CASIGRGTEAIF.

This clonotype has a count of ten or more. The chain is built from TRBV28 and TRBJ2-5; 9 bases are a match to TRBD2. V dropped 4 bases and J dropped 9; count of bases not matched to a gene: 9. The germline CDR1 and CDR2 sequences are MDHEN and SYDVKM. CDR3 length: 14 residues. Written as DNA, the CDR3 is TGTGCCAGCAGTTCCCGACTGGCGGGAGGGGCCCAGTACTTC. This encodes CASSSRLAGGAQYF.

There are a few counts of this clonotype. CDR3 loop: CASSLEGPNQPQHF. CDR3 nucleotides: TGCGCCAGCAGCCTAGAGGGACCTAATCAGCCCCAGCATTTT. The chain has TRBV5-1 and TRBJ1-5; tentative D call: TRBD1 (5 bases). CDR1 SGHRS and CDR2 YFSETQ come from the germline V gene. Trimming cost V 4 bases and J 4 bases, with 12 bases left between them. The CDR3 has 14 amino acids. The full variable domain, completed using reference TRBV5-1 and TRBJ1-5, is KAGVTQTPRYLIKTRGQQVTLSCSPISGHRSVSWYQQTPGQGLQFLFEYFSETQRNKGNFPGRFSGRQFSNSRSEMNVSTLELGDSALYLCASSLEGPNQPQHFGDGTRLSIL.

In regard to this clonotype: This may arise from a read error, as a much more abundant clone is one base away. This chain uses TRBV3-1 with TRBJ2-4; TRBD1 or TRBD2 may be the D gene (5 bases each). Germline V gives CDR1 LGHDT, CDR2 YNNKEL (reference sequence). The CDR3 extends over 12 amino acids. The CDR3 DNA sequence: TGTGCCAGCAGCGGGACCAAATACATTCAGTACTTC. Protein sequence: CASSGTKYIQYF.

This clonotype was seen a few times. In DNA form, the CDR3 reads TGTGCCAGCAGCCTAATTGCCGGGAGGGCCGGGGAGACCCAGTACTTC. Amino acids: CASSLIAGRAGETQYF. V usage is TRBV7-6 and J usage is TRBJ2-5; 8 bases map to TRBD2. Germline lookup yields CDR1 SGHVS and CDR2 FNYEAQ. This CDR3 spans 16 amino acids. V shed 5 bases, J shed 5 bases, and the junction held 13 bases outside the gene matches.